This entry lists 3 T cell receptor beta chains sequenced from one sample in a study of OX40 agonist ivuxolimab in advanced cancers. Libraries were prepared by immunoSEQ multiplex PCR; TCRdb keeps only in-frame clonotypes and omits some of them. The sample lists approximately 72,000 clones, less than 90% seen once, with around 0.78% in the top ten. The sequences come from CD4+ or CD8+ T cells sorted from blood, collected in a trial of the OX40 agonist ivuxolimab. The receptors stem from an adult with an advanced solid tumor such as melanoma, head and neck, liver or kidney cancer.

This clone was detected only once. The chain recombines TRBV6-5 with TRBJ1-1; weak D call: TRBD1 (5 bases). Trimming took off 11 bases at V and 1 base at J, with 17 bases between the two ends. The CDR3 has 14 residues. The germline V gene encodes CDR1 MNHEY and CDR2 SVGAGI. For the CDR3, the DNA is TGTGCCTGCCGTACGGGGCCTCGGAACACTGAAGCTTTCTTT. This codes for CACRTGPRNTEAFF.

The chain couples TRBV5-1 to TRBJ2-3, with TRBD1 identical over 7 bases. Germline CDR1 is SGHRS and CDR2 is YFSETQ. This CDR3 comprises 14 residues. Trimming cost V 5 bases and J 3 bases; bases outside gene matches: 6. The CDR3 loop is CASREQGTTDTQYF. The CDR3 nucleotides are TGCGCCAGCAGGGAACAGGGGACGACAGATACGCAGTATTTT.

This chain connects TRBV5-1 to TRBJ2-7; TRBD1 matches 10 bases. This CDR3 comprises 14 residues. CDR1 is SGHRS and CDR2 is YFSETQ in the germline V gene. J gave up 4 bases and V 6 bases, and 7 bases lay outside the gene matches. The CDR3 loop is CASKETGGSYEQYF. The CDR3 DNA reads TGCGCCAGCAAGGAGACAGGGGGCTCGTACGAGCAGTACTTC.